This entry features one T cell receptor (beta chain) sequence. Exposed enrollees had met someone with a PCR-confirmed or clinician-diagnosed COVID-19 case at some point within the 2 weeks before study entry. This record belongs to a study of blood T cell repertoires in COVID-19. Study-level information: The cDNA or gDNA used as material had been derived from T cells, B-cell-depleted T cells, or PBMCs.

CDR1 and CDR2 (germline): SGHRS, YFSETQ. There are 15 residues in the CDR3. Trimming cost V 4 bases and J 2 bases; bases outside gene matches: 5. Source study methods: Estimated nucleated cell counts came from reference gene primer amplification. TCRdb's copy holds only in-frame clones and misses some; the assay was immunoSEQ multiplex PCR. The V and J calls and clone size were taken over from that table, and D and trimming were inferred from the DNA. The sample carries 220,000 or so clones, around 89% recorded once. The sequence was obtained from a man aged 50-59 years who had been exposed to COVID-19. Sequenced input: PBMCs or T cells enriched from blood (not recorded which). The V gene is TRBV5-1, the J gene TRBJ1-2; 10 bases map to TRBD1. In nucleotides, the CDR3 is TGCGCCAGCAGCCCCCGGGACAGGGGAAACTATGGCTACACCTTC. Amino acids: CASSPRDRGNYGYTF.